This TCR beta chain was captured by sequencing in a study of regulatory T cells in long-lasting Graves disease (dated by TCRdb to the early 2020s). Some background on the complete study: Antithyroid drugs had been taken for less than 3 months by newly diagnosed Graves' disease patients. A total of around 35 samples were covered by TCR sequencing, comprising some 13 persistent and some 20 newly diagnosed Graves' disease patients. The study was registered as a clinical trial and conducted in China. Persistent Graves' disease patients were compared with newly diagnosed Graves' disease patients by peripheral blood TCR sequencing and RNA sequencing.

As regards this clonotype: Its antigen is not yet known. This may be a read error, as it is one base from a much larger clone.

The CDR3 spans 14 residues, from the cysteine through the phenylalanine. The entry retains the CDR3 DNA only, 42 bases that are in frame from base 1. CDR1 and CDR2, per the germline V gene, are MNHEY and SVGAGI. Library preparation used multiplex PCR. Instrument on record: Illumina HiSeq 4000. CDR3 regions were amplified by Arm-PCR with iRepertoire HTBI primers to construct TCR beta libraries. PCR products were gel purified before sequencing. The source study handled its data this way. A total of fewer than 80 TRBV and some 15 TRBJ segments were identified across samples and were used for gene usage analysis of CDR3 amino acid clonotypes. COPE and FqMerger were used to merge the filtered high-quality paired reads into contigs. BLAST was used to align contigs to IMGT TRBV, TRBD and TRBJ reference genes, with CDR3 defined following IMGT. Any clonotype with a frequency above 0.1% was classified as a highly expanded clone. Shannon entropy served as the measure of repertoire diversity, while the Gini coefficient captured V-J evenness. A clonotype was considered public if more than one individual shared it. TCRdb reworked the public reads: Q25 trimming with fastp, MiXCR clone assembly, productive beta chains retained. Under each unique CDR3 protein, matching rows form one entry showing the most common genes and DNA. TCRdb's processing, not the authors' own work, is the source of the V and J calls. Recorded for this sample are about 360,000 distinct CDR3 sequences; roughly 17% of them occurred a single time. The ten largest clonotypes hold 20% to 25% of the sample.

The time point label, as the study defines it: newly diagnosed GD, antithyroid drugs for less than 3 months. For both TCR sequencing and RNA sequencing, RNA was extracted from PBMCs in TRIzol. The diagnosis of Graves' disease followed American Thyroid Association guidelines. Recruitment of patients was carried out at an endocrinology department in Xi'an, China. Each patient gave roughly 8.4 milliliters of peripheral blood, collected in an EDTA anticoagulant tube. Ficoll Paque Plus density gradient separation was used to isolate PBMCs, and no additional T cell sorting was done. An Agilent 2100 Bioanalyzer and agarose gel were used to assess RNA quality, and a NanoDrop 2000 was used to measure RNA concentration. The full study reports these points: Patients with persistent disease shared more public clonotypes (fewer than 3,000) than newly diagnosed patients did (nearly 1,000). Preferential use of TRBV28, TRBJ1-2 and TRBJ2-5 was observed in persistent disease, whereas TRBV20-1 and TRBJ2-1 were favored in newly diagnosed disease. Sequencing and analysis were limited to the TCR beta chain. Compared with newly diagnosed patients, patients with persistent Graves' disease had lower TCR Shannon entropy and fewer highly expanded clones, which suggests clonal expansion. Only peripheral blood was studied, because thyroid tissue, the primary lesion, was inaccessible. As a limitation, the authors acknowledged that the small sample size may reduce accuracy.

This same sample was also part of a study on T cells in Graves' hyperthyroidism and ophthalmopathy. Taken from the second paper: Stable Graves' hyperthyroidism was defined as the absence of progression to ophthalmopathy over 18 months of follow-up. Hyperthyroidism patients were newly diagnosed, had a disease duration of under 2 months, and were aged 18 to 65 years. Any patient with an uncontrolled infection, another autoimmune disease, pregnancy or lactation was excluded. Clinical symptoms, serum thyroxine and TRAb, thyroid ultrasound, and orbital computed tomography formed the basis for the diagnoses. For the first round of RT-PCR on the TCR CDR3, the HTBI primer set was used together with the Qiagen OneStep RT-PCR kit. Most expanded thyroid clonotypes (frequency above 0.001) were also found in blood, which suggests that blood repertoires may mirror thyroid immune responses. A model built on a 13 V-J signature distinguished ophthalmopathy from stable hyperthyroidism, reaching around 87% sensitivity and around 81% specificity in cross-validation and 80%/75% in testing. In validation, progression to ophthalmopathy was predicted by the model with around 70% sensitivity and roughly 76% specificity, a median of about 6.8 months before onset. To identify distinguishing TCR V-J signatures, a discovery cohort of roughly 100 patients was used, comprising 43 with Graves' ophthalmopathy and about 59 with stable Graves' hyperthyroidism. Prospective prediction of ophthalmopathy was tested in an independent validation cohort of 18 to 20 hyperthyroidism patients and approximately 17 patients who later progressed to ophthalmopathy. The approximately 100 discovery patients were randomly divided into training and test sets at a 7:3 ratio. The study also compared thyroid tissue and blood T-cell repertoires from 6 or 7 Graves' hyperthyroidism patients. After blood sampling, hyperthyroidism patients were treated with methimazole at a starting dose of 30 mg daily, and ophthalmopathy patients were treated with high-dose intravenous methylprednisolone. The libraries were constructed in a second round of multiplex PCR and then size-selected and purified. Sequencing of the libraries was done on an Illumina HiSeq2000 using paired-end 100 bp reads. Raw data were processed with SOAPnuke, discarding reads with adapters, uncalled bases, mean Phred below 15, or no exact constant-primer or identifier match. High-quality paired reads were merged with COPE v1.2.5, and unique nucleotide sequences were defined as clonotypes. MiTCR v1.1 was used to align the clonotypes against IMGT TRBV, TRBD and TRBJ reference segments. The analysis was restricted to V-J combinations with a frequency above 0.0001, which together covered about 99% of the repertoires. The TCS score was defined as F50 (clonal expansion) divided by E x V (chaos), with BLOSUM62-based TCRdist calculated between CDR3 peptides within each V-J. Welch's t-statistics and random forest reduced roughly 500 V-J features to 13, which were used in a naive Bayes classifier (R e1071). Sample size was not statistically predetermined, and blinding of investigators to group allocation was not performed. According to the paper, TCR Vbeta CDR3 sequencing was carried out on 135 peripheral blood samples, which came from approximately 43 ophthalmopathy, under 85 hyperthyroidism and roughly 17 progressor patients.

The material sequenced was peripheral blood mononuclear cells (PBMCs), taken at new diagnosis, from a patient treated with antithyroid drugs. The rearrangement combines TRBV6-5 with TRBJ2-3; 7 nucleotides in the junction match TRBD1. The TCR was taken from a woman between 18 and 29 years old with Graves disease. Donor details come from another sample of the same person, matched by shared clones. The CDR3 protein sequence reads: CARSYPTGVDTQYF. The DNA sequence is TGTGCCCGCAGTTACCCAACAGGGGTAGATACGCAGTATTTT.